This is a list of T cell receptor beta chains from one sample in a study of blood T cell repertoires in COVID-19. Here immunoSEQ multiplex PCR was the method, and the copy in TCRdb shows in-frame clones only, minus some. The sample records about 45,000 clones, roughly nine tenths being singletons. The material sequenced was peripheral blood. These receptors were taken from a man between 65 and 85 years old with active COVID-19. Each CDR3 is given with its conserved first and last residue. Each record gives: V gene, J gene, CDR3 length, clone size, D gene, CDR3 DNA, CDR3 protein. The D gene is left open where the match is weak. Size is stated for part of the rows, as once, few or many counts, or as a class when the clone is expanded.

TRBV7-3,TRBJ2-3,15,once,TRBD2,TGTGCCAGCAGCTTAAGGCTAGCGGGGTCAGATACGCAGTATTTT,CASSLRLAGSDTQYF
TRBV5-1,TRBJ2-7,16,.,TRBD2,TGCGCCAGCAGCCCCTCGGGGGGGGCGGCTTTCAACGAGCAGTACTTC,CASSPSGGAAFNEQYF
TRBV5-5,TRBJ1-2,16,.,.,TGTGCCAGCAGCTTGGCGGCGGGTAGTAGCCTCTATGGCTACACCTTC,CASSLAAGSSLYGYTF
TRBV6-2/TRBV6-3,TRBJ2-7,16,.,TRBD1,TGTGCCAGCAGTTTGTCCTCCCGACAGGGTCCCGACGAGCAGTACTTC,CASSLSSRQGPDEQYF
TRBV5-8,TRBJ2-7,15,.,TRBD1,TGTGCCAGCAGCTTGGTTGGACAGGGGTTATACGAGCAGTACTTC,CASSLVGQGLYEQYF
TRBV5-6,TRBJ2-7,15,.,.,TGTGCCAGCAGCCCGGAGGGGGACAGCGCCTACGAGCAGTACTTC,CASSPEGDSAYEQYF
TRBV10-3,TRBJ2-6,17,.,.,TGTGCCATCAGTGAGATCGGACAAAGCTCTGGGGCCAACGTCCTGACTTTC,CAISEIGQSSGANVLTF
TRBV2,TRBJ2-7,12,.,.,TGTGCCAGCAGTGACAGCGCCTACGAGCAGTACTTC,CASSDSAYEQYF
TRBV6-6,TRBJ1-4,15,once,.,TGTGCCAGCTCCGACCAGGGAGGGGGAGGTGAAAAACTGTTTTTT,CASSDQGGGGEKLFF
TRBV28,TRBJ2-7,14,.,TRBD2,TGTGCCAGCCTTAGCGGGAGGGCCTCCTACGAGCAGTACTTC,CASLSGRASYEQYF
TRBV27,TRBJ2-7,15,.,TRBD1,TGTGCCAGCAGTACCACCGGGACAGATCCCTACGAGCAGTACTTC,CASSTTGTDPYEQYF
TRBV21-1,TRBJ1-1,16,.,.,TGTGCCAGCAGCTCCGTAGAAAGCGGGCAGGCGAGTGAAGCTTTCTTT,CASSSVESGQASEAFF
TRBV5-6,TRBJ2-3,10,.,.,TGTGCCAGCTATTACGTGGGGCAGAGATTT,CASYYVGQRF
TRBV14,TRBJ2-1,13,.,TRBD2,TGTGCCAGCAGCCAAGTACGGGAGGGCCAGCAGTTCTTC,CASSQVREGQQFF
TRBV7-6,TRBJ2-7,15,.,TRBD1,TGTGCCAGCAGGCGGAACCGGGACAGGGGGTCCGAGCAGTACTTC,CASRRNRDRGSEQYF
TRBV2,TRBJ1-4,14,few,TRBD1,TGTGCCAGCAGTAAGACAGGGCCGGGAGAAAAACTGTTTTTT,CASSKTGPGEKLFF
TRBV7-2,TRBJ2-1,18,.,TRBD2,TGTGCCAGCAGCCCACCTAGCGGGGGGGGCAGCTCCTACAATGAGCAGTTCTTC,CASSPPSGGGSSYNEQFF
TRBV28,TRBJ2-7,12,.,TRBD1,TGTGCCAGCAGTAGAGGACAGGGGGCGACGTACTTC,CASSRGQGATYF
TRBV6-5,TRBJ2-7,15,.,TRBD2,TGTGCCAGCAGTACCGGGACTAGCGGTTCCTACGAGCAGTACTTC,CASSTGTSGSYEQYF
TRBV28,TRBJ2-7,15,.,TRBD1,TGTGCCAGCAGTTCCTCCGGGACAGGATCCTACGAGCAGTACTTC,CASSSSGTGSYEQYF
TRBV5-1,TRBJ2-2,14,.,.,TGCGCCAGCAGCTTTTCGGGGAGTAGCGGGGAGCTGTTTTTT,CASSFSGSSGELFF
TRBV11-1,TRBJ1-1,13,.,.,TGTGCCAGCAGCAAAGGAGGCGGCACTGAAGCTTTCTTT,CASSKGGGTEAFF
TRBV9,TRBJ2-1,15,.,TRBD2,TGTGCCAGCCGCTCGGCTAGCGGGGAAAACAATGAGCAGTTCTTC,CASRSASGENNEQFF
TRBV19,TRBJ2-5,17,.,TRBD2,TGTGCCAGTAGTATAGTAGGAGCGGGGGGCTTCCAAGAGACCCAGTACTTC,CASSIVGAGGFQETQYF
TRBV27,TRBJ1-6,14,.,TRBD1,TGTGCCAGCAGTACCAGGGGGTTAGGTTCACCCCTCCACTTT,CASSTRGLGSPLHF
TRBV4-2,TRBJ2-7,15,.,.,TGTGCCAGCAGCCACCTCTCAGGGCCCTCCTACGAGCAGTACTTC,CASSHLSGPSYEQYF
TRBV6-6,TRBJ2-7,13,.,.,TGTGCCAGCAGTGCCCAGGGGTCCTACGAGCAGTACTTC,CASSAQGSYEQYF
TRBV25-1,TRBJ2-7,15,.,TRBD1,TGTGCCAGCAGTGACACCGGGACAGGAAACTACGAGCAGTACTTC,CASSDTGTGNYEQYF
TRBV10-3,TRBJ2-5,15,.,TRBD2,TGTGCCATCAAGAAGACTAGCGGGGGGGCGGAGACCCAGTACTTC,CAIKKTSGGAETQYF
TRBV24-1,TRBJ2-5,14,.,TRBD2,TGTGCCACCAGTCAAGGAGCGGGAGGAGAGACCCAGTACTTC,CATSQGAGGETQYF
TRBV30,TRBJ2-1,15,.,TRBD2,TGTGCCTGGAGCCGTGGACTAGGGGTCTACAATGAGCAGTTCTTC,CAWSRGLGVYNEQFF
TRBV7-9,TRBJ2-5,15,.,.,TGTGCCAGCAGCTTAGTACTGAGCGGAGGTGGTCCCCAGTACTTC,CASSLVLSGGGPQYF
TRBV29-1,TRBJ2-7,13,.,TRBD2,TGCAGCGCAAAACTTAGCGGGGGCTACGAGCAGTACTTC,CSAKLSGGYEQYF